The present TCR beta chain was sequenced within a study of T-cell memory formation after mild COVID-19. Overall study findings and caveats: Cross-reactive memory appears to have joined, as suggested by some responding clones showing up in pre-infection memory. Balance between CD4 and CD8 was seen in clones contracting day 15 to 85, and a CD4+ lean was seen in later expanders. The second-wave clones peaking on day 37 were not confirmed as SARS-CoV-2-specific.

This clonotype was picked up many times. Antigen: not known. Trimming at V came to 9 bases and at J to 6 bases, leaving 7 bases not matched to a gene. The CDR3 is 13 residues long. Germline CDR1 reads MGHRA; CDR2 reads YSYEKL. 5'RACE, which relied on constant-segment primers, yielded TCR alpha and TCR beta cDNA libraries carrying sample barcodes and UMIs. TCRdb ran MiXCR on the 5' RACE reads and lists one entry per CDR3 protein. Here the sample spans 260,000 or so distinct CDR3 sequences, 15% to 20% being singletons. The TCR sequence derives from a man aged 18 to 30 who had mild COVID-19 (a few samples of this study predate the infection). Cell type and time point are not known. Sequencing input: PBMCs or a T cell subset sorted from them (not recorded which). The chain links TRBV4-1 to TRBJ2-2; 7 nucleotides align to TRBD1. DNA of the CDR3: TGCGCCAGTGGGACAGTTTACCCCGGGGAGCTGTTTTTT. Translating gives CASGTVYPGELFF.